The 4 T cell receptor beta chains reported below all come from one sample, sequenced in a study of response to subunit inactivated influenza vaccine. TCRdb reanalysed the RT-PCR reads using MiXCR and keeps one entry per CDR3 protein. The sample contains approximately 490,000 distinct CDR3 sequences, 7.2% of which appear only once. The sequences come from PBMCs from blood, collected around 25 months after vaccination. The receptors shown here come from a man aged 45 to 75 who received an inactivated influenza vaccine.

This clonotype occurred many times. The chain recombines TRBV4-3 with TRBJ2-1; 7 bases map to TRBD2. The germline CDR1 and CDR2 sequences are LGHNA and YSLEER. The CDR3 consists of 16 residues. V lost 3 bases to trimming and J lost 6 bases; unmatched junction nucleotides: 11. CDR3 DNA sequence: TGCGCCAGCAGCCACGAAGTCGGCGGGAGTCCCAATGAGCAGTTCTTC. It translates to CASSHEVGGSPNEQFF.

This clonotype occurred a few times. The rearrangement uses TRBV19 and TRBJ2-2, with 14 bases identical to TRBD2. The germline CDR1 and CDR2 sequences are LNHDA and SQIVND (reference sequence). J was trimmed by 4 bases and V by 4 bases; bases with no gene match: 5. The length of the CDR3 is 17 residues. The CDR3 spells CASSRFGTSGSTGELFF. CDR3 DNA sequence: TGTGCCAGTAGTAGATTCGGGACTAGCGGGAGCACCGGGGAGCTGTTTTTT.

This clonotype was seen a few times. This chain connects TRBV28 to TRBJ2-2, with D perhaps TRBD2 (5 bases). The CDR3 is 16 residues long. Germline V gives CDR1 MDHEN, CDR2 SYDVKM. The germline V and J ends were trimmed by 2 bases and 7 bases, with 17 bases remaining between them. The CDR3 nucleotides read TGTGCCAGCAGTTTACTTTTTAGCGCAATTGGCGGGGAGCTGTTTTTT. The encoded protein is CASSLLFSAIGGELFF. Supplemented by reference TRBV28 and TRBJ2-2, the full variable domain reads DVKVTQSSRYLVKRTGEKVFLECVQDMDHENMFWYRQDPGLGLRLIYFSYDVKMKEKGDIPEGYSVSREKKERFSLILESASTNQTSMYLCASSLLFSAIGGELFFGEGSRLTVL.

V gene TRBV7-8 combines with J gene TRBJ1-1, with D maybe TRBD1 (5 bases). This CDR3 has 15 residues. Germline V lookup: CDR1 SGHVS, CDR2 FQNEAQ. V was cut by 4 bases and J by 7 bases, with 19 bases left in between. CDR3 region: CASSSITQGQVEAFF. The CDR3, as DNA: TGTGCCAGCAGCTCAATAACCCAGGGTCAAGTTGAAGCTTTCTTT.